This record covers a single TCR beta chain. This clonotype showed up just a few times. Its antigen is unknown. No qualities accompany the bases; no much larger clone lies one base away. Every donor was a healthy Caucasian. The researchers also sequenced three unrelated adults who were not twins: a male aged 18 to 29, a male aged 50 to 59, and a female aged 50 to 59. Miltenyi CD45RO+ enrichment and human naive T-cell isolation kits were used to isolate memory (CD45RO+) and naive T cells from PBMC. The sample comes from a study of identical twins listed by TCRdb under 2016. With respect to the entire study: TCR alpha and beta repertoires from monozygotic twins, unrelated adults of various ages and cord blood were deep-sequenced to test whether fetal clonotypes persist. To rule out contamination, the twin experiments were replicated at different times with different library preparation protocols.

The junction shows trimming of 4 bases on V and 7 bases on J, and the gene matches do not reach 7 bases of it. Measured from the cysteine to the phenylalanine, the CDR3 is 15 residues long. Only the CDR3 DNA is retained, 45 bases long and in frame from the first base. Looking up the germline V gene yields CDR1 SGHRS and CDR2 YFSETQ. Results and caveats for the whole study, not just this receptor: Compared with coincidental sharing between unrelated individuals, an excess of low generation-probability sequences was observed among out-of-frame TCR alpha sequences shared between twins. Because the same donors could not be followed over many years, the conclusions depended on cross-sectional statistical analysis. In monozygotic twins, out-of-frame TCR alpha sharing was systematically underestimated by recombination models, although the models agreed with sharing between unrelated individuals. A weaker excess of twin sharing was found in beta out-of-frame sequences because the signal-to-noise ratio was lowered by fewer shared sequences. Zero-insertion analyses could be partly confounded by invariant T cells such as MAIT and iNKT, though diverse VJ usage argued against such confounding for most clonotypes. Fewer insertions were carried by abundant cord blood beta clonotypes; a weaker similar trend was observed in young adult naive repertoires, while no such trend was observed in memory repertoires.

The library was made by 5' RACE. Sequencing was carried out with an Illumina HiSeq 2000. A universal primer binding site was introduced by template switching, and a unique molecular identifier was present in the final cDNA, enabling accurate counting of TCR cDNA molecules. Specific primers in the conserved constant-segment region were used to synthesize first-strand cDNA for TCR alpha and beta chains. Each cDNA library was double barcoded, with a SMART-Mk sample barcode plus Illumina barcodes, to control for contamination. Two successive PCR steps introduced TruSeq adapter sequences along with Illumina sample barcodes. TCR alpha and beta cDNA libraries were sequenced on the Illumina HiSeq platform with custom primers. The study's processing was this. Raw reads were processed with MiGEC to extract unique molecular identifiers, and MiXCR was used to determine CDR3 positions. For each individual, recombination models were inferred using an EM algorithm with the repgenHMM and IGoR tools. Shared clonotype analysis was performed with the tcR package in R, normalizing sharing by the product of cloneset sizes. To study raw recombination free of thymic and clonal selection effects, out-of-frame nonproductive sequences were analyzed. TCRdb trimmed public reads at Q25 via fastp, called clones via MiXCR and kept in-frame beta chains. A single entry per CDR3 protein holds the most common genes and DNA from its merged rows. These V and J calls are TCRdb output, not the study's own analysis. Here the sample has about 690,000 distinct CDR3 sequences; around 6% occur a single time. Jointly, the top ten make up roughly 1.8% of the sample.

The sample consisted of naive T cells sorted from blood. The cell subset or site label for this specimen denotes: cells isolated with a human naive T-cell isolation kit. This TCR came from a man between 18 and 29 years old in good health. The rearranged segments are TRBV5-1 and TRBJ2-2; TRBD1 aligns with 10 central bases. The DNA reads TGCGCCAGCAGCCTGGGACAGGGGCTAGTCGGGGAGCTGTTTTTT. This translates into CASSLGQGLVGELFF.